The clone carrying this T cell receptor beta chain was found many times. Antigen unknown. The V and J ends lost 2 bases and 3 bases, in that order; junction bases with no gene match: 4. Germline V lookup: CDR1 SGHKS, CDR2 YYEKEE (reference sequence). The CDR3 spans 14 residues. The data are from a study of T cell responses to AZD1222 COVID-19 vaccine. Study-level background: Doses given second, at about 4 or about 12 weeks, were pooled.

Some clones are missing from TCRdb's copy, which holds only in-frame ones; the method was immunoSEQ multiplex PCR. The top ten hold around 7% of the sample, which has more than 95,000 clones, roughly 90% seen once. Study results and caveats: After the peak T cell response, and only then, were repertoires sampled. Spike-specific TCR breadth and depth went up after people got two AZD1222 doses.

The sample in question was peripheral blood, obtained on day 0 of AZD1222 vaccination. This receptor was taken from an adult in good health. V and J are TRBV5-5 and TRBJ2-7; TRBD1 agrees at 8 bases. This CDR3 is CASSFVTGDYEQYF. The CDR3 nucleotides read TGTGCCAGCAGCTTCGTGACAGGGGACTACGAGCAGTACTTC. Based on the CDR3 plus reference TRBV5-5 and TRBJ2-7, the full variable domain is DAGVTQSPTHLIKTRGQQVTLRCSPISGHKSVSWYQQVLGQGPQFIFQYYEKEERGRGNFPDRFSARQFPNYSSELNVNALLLGDSALYLCASSFVTGDYEQYFGPGTRLTVT.